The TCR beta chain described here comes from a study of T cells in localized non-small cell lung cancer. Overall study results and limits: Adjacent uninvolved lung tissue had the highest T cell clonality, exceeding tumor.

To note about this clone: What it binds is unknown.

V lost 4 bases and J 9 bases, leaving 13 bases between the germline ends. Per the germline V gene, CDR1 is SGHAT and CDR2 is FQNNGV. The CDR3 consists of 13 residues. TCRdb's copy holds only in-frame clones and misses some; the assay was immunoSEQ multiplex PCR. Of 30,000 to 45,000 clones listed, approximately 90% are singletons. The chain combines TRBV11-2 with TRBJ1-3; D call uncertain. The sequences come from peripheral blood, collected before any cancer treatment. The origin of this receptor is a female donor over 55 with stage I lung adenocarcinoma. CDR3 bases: TGTGCCAGCAGCTACCCTTCTCTTGCCACCATATATTTT. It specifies CASSYPSLATIYF.